Listed below are T cell receptor beta chains from one sample, sequenced in a study of T cells in Graves' hyperthyroidism and ophthalmopathy. TCRdb reanalysed the multiplex PCR reads using MiXCR and keeps one entry per CDR3 protein. The repertoire holds 410,000 or so distinct CDR3 sequences, roughly 14% seen once, with less than 15% in the top ten. The source material was blood. These receptors were collected from a young man with Graves' ophthalmopathy. The conserved cysteine and the conserved F or W are not part of the CDR3 here. Fields, in order: CDR3 protein, clone size, V gene. Where a row states a size, it is once, few, many or the class of an expanded clone; other rows omit it.

ASSLQGREGGTQY | . | TRBV7-3
ASRFRDRGWVNTEAF | many | TRBV6-1
AILLAVSYEQY | . | TRBV6-4
ASSLDPGVGETQY | many | TRBV12-3/TRBV12-4
ASSLSPTTDTQY | . | TRBV5-1
ACSSYSVYGYT | . | TRBV12-3/TRBV12-4
ATSRDKTSVAKNIQY | many | TRBV15
ASRSGGAYEQY | many | TRBV12-3/TRBV12-4
ASSHEGSSVLNEAF | many | TRBV4-2
AISERLASSDTQY | many | TRBV10-3
ASSRRGQGDYGYT | many | TRBV5-6
ASSLLTGNYGYT | many | TRBV5-4
ASSLAGGLAGVVYEQY | many | TRBV11-2
ASSPLLSSYNEQF | many | TRBV6-1
SGVAGAGEQY | . | TRBV20-1
ASSPVAGHQPQH | many | TRBV27
ASSQVAGGWNEQF | once | TRBV4-1
SARRPEGLETQY | many | TRBV20-1
ASSWGTEGNYGYT | . | TRBV5-1
ASSLRTGRLLF | few | TRBV5-6